The 5 T cell receptor beta chains reported below all come from one sample, sequenced in a study of T cells in Graves' hyperthyroidism and ophthalmopathy. Amplified TCR beta CDR3 regions came from RNA transcripts. Researchers ran a first-round RT-PCR on the TCR CDR3 using the HTBI primer set. One entry per CDR3 protein, called by TCRdb with MiXCR from the multiplex PCR reads. The sample records approximately 640,000 distinct CDR3 sequences, 17% being singletons. What was sequenced was blood. The receptors come from a man aged 50 or older with Graves' hyperthyroidism.

This clonotype was observed at least ten times. The chain carries TRBV3-1 and TRBJ2-7; the match to TRBD1 covers 8 bases. The trim removed 4 bases at V and 5 bases at J, leaving 7 bases unmatched. In germline, CDR1 is LGHDT, CDR2 YNNKEL (reference sequence). This CDR3 contains 14 residues. This CDR3 reads CASSRRQGIHEQYF. The CDR3, as DNA: TGTGCCAGCAGCCGGAGACAGGGGATTCACGAGCAGTACTTC.

This clonotype was seen a few times. The gene calls are TRBV9 and TRBJ1-4; D unclear. This CDR3 contains 12 residues. Looked up from germline, CDR1 is SGDLS and CDR2 is YYNGEE. Trimming stripped 4 bases from V and 14 bases from J, with 15 bases between. CDR3 region: CASSPGFSYLFF. The CDR3 coding sequence is TGTGCCAGCAGCCCGGGTTTCAGTTATCTGTTTTTT.

The gene calls are TRBV7-6 and TRBJ2-1; 9 nucleotides align to TRBD2. The V segment lost 1 base and the J segment 10 bases; nucleotides outside the gene matches: 8. The CDR3 length is 15 residues. CDR1 is SGHVS, CDR2 FNYEAQ, per germline. DNA for the CDR3: TGTGCCAGCAGCTTAGTGGCTAGCGGGATAGGAGAGCAGTTCTTC. It translates to CASSLVASGIGEQFF.

In nucleotides, the CDR3 is TGTGCCAGCAGCGTGAAGACTAGCGTGACCTACGAGCAGTACTTC. Translating it yields CASSVKTSVTYEQYF. The chain recombines TRBV7-8 with TRBJ2-7, with 8 bases identical to TRBD2. CDR1 is SGHVS and CDR2 is FQNEAQ in the germline V gene. This CDR3 has 15 residues. V was pared by 5 bases and J by 2 bases, with 8 bases of the junction left unmatched. The complete variable domain, with remaining parts taken from reference TRBV7-8 and TRBJ2-7, reads GAGVSQSPRYKVAKRGQDVALRCDPISGHVSLFWYQQALGQGPEFLTYFQNEAQLDKSGLPSDRFFAERPEGSVSTLKIQRTQQEDSAVYLCASSVKTSVTYEQYFGPGTRLTVT.

This clonotype was picked up a small number of times. The chain has TRBV7-9 and TRBJ2-5; either TRBD1 or TRBD2 may supply D (5 bases each). V lost 3 bases and J lost 4, with 9 bases in between. The CDR3 is made up of 13 amino acids. Germline CDR1 and CDR2: SEHNR and FQNEAQ (reference sequence). The CDR3 sequence: CASSLMRGETQYF. The DNA for the CDR3 is TGTGCCAGCAGCTTGATGAGGGGAGAGACCCAGTACTTC. Together with reference TRBV7-9 and TRBJ2-5, the CDR3 gives the full variable domain: DTGVSQNPRHKITKRGQNVTFRCDPISEHNRLYWYRQTLGQGPEFLTYFQNEAQLEKSRLLSDRFSAERPKGSFSTLEIQRTEQGDSAMYLCASSLMRGETQYFGPGTRLLVL.